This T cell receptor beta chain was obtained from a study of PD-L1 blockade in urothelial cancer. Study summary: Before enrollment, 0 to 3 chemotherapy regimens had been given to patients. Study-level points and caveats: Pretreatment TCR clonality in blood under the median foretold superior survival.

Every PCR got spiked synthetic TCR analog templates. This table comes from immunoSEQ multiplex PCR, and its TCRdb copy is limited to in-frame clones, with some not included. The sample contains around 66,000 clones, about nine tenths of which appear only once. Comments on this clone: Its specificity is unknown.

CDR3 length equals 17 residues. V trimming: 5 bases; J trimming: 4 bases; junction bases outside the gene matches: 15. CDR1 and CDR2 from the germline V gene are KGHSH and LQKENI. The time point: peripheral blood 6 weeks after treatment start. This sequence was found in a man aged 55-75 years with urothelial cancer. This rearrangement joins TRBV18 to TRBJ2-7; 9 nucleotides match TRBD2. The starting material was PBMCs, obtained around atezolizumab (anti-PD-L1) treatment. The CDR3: CASSTTLGGRAIYEQYF. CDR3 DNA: TGTGCCAGCTCAACCACCCTTGGCGGGAGGGCCATTTACGAGCAGTACTTC.